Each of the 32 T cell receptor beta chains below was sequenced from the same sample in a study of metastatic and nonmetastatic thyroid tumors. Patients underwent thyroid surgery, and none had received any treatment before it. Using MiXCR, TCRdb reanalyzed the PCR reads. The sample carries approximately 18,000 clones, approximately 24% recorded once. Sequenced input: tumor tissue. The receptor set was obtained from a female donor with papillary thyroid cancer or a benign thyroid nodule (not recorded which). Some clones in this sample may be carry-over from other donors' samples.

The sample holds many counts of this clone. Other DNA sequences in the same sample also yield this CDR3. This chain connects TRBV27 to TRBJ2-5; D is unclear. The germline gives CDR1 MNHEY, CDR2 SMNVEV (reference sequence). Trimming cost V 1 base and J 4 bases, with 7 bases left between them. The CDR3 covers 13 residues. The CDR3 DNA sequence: TGTGCCAGCAGTTTATGGGGTGGAGAGACCCAGTACTTC. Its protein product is CASSLWGGETQYF.

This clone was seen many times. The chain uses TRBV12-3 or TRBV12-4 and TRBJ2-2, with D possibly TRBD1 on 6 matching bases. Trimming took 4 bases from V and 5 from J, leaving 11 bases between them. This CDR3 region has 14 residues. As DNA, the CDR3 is TGTGCCAGCAGTTCCACAGGGTCTACCGGGGAGCTGTTTTTT. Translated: CASSSTGSTGELFF.

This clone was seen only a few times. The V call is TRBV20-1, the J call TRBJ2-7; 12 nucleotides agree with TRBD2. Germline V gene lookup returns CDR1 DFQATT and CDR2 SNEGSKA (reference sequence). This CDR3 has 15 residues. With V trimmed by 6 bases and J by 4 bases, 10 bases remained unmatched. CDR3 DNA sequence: TGCAGTGCCAAAGCCGGACTAGCGGGGACTTACGAGCAGTACTTC. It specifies CSAKAGLAGTYEQYF.

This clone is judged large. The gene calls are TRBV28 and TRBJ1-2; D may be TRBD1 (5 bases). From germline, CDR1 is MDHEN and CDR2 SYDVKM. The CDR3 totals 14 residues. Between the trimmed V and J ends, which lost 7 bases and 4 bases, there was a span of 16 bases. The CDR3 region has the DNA TGTGCCAGCATAGGAGGGGCGTCTAGCTATGGCTACACCTTC. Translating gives CASIGGASSYGYTF.

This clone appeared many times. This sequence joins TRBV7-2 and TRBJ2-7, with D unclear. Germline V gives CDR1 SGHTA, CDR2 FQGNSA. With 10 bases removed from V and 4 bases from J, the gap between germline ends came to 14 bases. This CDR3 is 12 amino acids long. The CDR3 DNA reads TGTGCCATCGCTGAAGGACGGTACGAGCAGTACTTC. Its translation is CAIAEGRYEQYF.

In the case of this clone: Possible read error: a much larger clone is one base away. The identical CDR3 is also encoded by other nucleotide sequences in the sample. The CDR3 DNA reads as TGTGCCTGTACAGGGGAGGGAAATCAGCCCCAGCATTTT. Encoded protein: CACTGEGNQPQHF. The chain combines TRBV30 with TRBJ1-5; 7 bases map to TRBD1. The CDR3 has 13 residues. Germline CDR1 is GTSNPN and CDR2 is SVGIG (reference sequence). Trimming removed 6 bases from V and 4 bases from J; junction bases left unmatched: 6.

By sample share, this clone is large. CDR3 in DNA: TGTGCCAGCAGTTTAGGGCGGGCTATGAGAAACACCATATATTTT. The encoded protein is CASSLGRAMRNTIYF. The genes are TRBV28 and TRBJ1-3; unclear D gene. The CDR3 has 15 amino acids. Trimming pared 2 bases from V and 5 bases from J, leaving 13 bases between. Per germline, CDR1 MDHEN and CDR2 SYDVKM.

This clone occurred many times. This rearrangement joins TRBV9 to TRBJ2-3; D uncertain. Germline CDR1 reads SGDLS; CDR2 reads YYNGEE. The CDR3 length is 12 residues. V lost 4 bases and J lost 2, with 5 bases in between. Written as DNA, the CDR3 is TGTGCCAGCAGCTTCTTCACAGATACGCAGTATTTT. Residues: CASSFFTDTQYF.

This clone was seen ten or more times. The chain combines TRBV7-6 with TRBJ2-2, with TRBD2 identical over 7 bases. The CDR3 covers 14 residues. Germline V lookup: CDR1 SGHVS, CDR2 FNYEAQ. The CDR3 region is CAQRGAGATGELFF. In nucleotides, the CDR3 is TGTGCTCAAAGAGGGGCGGGAGCCACCGGGGAGCTGTTTTTT.

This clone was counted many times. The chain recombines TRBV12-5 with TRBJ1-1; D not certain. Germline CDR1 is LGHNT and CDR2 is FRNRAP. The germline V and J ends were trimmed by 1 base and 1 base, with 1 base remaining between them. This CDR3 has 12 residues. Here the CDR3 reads CASGLGNTEAFF. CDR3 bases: TGTGCTAGTGGTTTGGGGAACACTGAAGCTTTCTTT.

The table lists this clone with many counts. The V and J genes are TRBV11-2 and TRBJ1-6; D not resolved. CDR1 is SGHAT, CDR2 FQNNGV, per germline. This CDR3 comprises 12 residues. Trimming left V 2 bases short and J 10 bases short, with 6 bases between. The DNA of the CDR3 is TGTGCCAGCAGCTTAATGGAGTCACCCCTCCACTTT. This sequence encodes CASSLMESPLHF.

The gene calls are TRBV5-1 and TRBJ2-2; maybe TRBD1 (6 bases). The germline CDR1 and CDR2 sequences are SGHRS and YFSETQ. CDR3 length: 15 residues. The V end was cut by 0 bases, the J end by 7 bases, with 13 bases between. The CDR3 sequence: CASSLGQGPYGELFF. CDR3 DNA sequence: TGCGCCAGCAGCTTGGGGCAGGGGCCTTACGGGGAGCTGTTTTTT.

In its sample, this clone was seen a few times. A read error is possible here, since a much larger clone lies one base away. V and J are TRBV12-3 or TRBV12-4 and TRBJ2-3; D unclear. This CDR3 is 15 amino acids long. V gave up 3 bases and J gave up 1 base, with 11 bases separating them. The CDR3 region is CASSFRCLGTDTQYF. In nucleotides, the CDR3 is TGTGCCAGCAGTTTCAGGTGCCTAGGCACAGATACGCAGTATTTT.

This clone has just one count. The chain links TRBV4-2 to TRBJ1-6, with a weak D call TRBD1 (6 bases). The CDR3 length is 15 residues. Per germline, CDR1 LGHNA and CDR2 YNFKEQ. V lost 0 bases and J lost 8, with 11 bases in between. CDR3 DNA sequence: TGTGCCAGCAGCCAAGAGAGGGGGAGGGATTCACCCCTCCACTTT. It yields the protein CASSQERGRDSPLHF.

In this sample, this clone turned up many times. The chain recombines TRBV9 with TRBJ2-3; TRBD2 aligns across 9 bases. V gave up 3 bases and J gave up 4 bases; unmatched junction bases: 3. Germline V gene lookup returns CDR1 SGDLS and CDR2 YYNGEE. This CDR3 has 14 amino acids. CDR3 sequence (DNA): TGTGCCAGCAGCGAGCGGGGGGCCGCAGATACGCAGTATTTT. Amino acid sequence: CASSERGAADTQYF.

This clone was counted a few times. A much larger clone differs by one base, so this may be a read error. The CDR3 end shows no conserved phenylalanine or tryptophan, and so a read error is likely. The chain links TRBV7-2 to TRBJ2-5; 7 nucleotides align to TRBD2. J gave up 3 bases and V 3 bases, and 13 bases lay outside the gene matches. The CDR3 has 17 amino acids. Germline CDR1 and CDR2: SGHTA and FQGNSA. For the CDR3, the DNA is TGTGCCAGCAGCTTCGGGCTATCCGGGACTAATAAAGAGACCCAGTACCTC. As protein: CASSFGLSGTNKETQYL.

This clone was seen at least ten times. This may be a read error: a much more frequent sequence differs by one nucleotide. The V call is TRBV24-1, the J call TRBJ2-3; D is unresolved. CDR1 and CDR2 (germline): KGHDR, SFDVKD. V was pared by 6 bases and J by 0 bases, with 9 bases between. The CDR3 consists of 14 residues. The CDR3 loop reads CATSTMGSTDTQYF. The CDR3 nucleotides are TGTGCCACCAGTACCATGGGAAGCACAGATACGCAGTATTTT.

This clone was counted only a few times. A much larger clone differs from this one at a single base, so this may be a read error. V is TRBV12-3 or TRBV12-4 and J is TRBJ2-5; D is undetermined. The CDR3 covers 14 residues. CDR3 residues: CASSSAGSQEAQYF. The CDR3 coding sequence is TGTGCCAGCAGTTCAGCAGGATCCCAAGAGGCCCAGTACTTC.

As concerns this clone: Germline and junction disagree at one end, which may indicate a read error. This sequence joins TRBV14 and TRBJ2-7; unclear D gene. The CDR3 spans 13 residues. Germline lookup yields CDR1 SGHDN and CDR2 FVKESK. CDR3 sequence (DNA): TGTGCCAGCATCCAAGTACCCGATCTCGAGCAGTACTTC. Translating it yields CASIQVPDLEQYF.

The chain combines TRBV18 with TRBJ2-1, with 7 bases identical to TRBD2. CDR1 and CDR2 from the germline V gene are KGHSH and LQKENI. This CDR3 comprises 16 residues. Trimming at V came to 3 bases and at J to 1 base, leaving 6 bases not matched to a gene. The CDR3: CASSPSGRESYNEQFF. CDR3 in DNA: TGTGCCAGCTCACCCTCCGGGCGGGAGTCCTACAATGAGCAGTTCTTC.

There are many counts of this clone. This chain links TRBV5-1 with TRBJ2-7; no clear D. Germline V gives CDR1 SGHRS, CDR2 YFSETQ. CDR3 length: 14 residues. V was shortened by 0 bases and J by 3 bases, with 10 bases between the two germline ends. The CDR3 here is CASSLVEGHYEQYF. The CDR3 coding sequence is TGCGCCAGCAGCTTGGTTGAAGGGCACTACGAGCAGTACTTC.

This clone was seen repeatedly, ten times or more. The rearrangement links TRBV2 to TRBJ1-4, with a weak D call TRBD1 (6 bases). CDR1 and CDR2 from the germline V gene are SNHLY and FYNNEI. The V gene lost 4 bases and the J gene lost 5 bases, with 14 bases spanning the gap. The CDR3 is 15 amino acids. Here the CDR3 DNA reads TGTGCCAGCAGTGCACACAGGGTCCGCAATGAAAAACTGTTTTTT. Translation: CASSAHRVRNEKLFF.

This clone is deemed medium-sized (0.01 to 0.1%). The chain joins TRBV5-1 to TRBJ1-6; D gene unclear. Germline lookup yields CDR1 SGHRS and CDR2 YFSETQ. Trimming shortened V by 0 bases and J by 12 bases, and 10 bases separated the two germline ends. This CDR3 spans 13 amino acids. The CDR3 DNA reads TGCGCCAGCAGCTTGGATAGGGAGAGACCCCTCCACTTT. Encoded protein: CASSLDRERPLHF.

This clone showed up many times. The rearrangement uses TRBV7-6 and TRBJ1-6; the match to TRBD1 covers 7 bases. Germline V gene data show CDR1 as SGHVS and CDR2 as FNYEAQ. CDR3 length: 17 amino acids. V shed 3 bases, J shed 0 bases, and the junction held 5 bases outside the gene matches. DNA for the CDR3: TGTGCCAGCAGCTTGGGACAGTCGAGCTCCTATAATTCACCCCTCCACTTT. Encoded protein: CASSLGQSSSYNSPLHF.

The CDR3 DNA follows: TGTGCCAGCTCACCAAGAACAGGATCGAACACTGAAGCTTTCTTT. Translation: CASSPRTGSNTEAFF. The chain uses TRBV18 and TRBJ1-1; D perhaps matches TRBD1 (5 bases). Trimming took 2 bases from V and 1 from J, leaving 11 bases between them. Per germline, CDR1 KGHSH and CDR2 LQKENI. The CDR3 totals 15 residues.

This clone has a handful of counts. The CDR3 DNA is TGTGCCAGCATTGGCTCCCATTCCCGCTACGAGCAGTACTTC. Translated: CASIGSHSRYEQYF. The chain uses TRBV6-1 and TRBJ2-7; D is unclear. The V gene lost 7 bases and the J gene lost 3 bases, with 16 bases spanning the gap. The germline CDR1 and CDR2 sequences are MNHNS and SASEGT. The CDR3 is made up of 14 amino acids.

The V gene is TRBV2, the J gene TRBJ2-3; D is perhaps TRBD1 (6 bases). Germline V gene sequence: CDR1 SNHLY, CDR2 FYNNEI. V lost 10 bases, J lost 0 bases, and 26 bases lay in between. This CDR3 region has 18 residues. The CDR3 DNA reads TGTGCCATCCAACAAGATACCCGCAGGGGTGCGAGCACAGATACGCAGTATTTT. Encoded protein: CAIQQDTRRGASTDTQYF.

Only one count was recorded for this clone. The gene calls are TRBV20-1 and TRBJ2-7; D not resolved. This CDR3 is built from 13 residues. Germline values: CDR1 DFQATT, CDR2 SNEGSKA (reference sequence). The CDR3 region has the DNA TGCGGTGATAGTAAGGGCGCTGCCTACGAGCAGTACTTC. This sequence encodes CGDSKGAAYEQYF.

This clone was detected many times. CDR3 region: CASSFGDGPNYGYTF. In nucleotides, the CDR3 is TGTGCCAGCAGTTTTGGGGACGGCCCTAACTATGGCTACACCTTC. The chain recombines TRBV6-1 with TRBJ1-2; tentatively, D is TRBD1 (5 bases). This CDR3 region has 15 residues. V was cut by 5 bases and J by 0 bases, with 13 bases left in between. Per germline, CDR1 MNHNS and CDR2 SASEGT.

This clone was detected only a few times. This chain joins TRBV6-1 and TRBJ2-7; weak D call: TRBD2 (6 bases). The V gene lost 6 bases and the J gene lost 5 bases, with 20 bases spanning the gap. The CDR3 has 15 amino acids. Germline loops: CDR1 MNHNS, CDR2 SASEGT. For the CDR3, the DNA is TGTGCCAGCAGGCGCCGGGGCGAGGGAGGAGACGAGCAGTACTTC. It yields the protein CASRRRGEGGDEQYF.

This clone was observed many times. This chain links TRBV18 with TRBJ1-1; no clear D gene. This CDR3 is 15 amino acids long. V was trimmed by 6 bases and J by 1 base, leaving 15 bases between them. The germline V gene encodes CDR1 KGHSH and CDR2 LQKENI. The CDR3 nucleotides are TGTGCCAGCTCCCCTGTCGCCAGGTCGAACACTGAAGCTTTCTTT. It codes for CASSPVARSNTEAFF.

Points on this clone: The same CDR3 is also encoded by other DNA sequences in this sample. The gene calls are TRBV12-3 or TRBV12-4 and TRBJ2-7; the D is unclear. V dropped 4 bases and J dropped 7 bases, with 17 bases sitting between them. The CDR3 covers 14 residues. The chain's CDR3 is CASSSTAAVGEQYF. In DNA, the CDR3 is TGTGCCAGCAGTTCCACCGCGGCGGTGGGAGAGCAGTACTTC.